These 5 T cell receptor beta chains came from one sample sequenced in a study of T cell responses to AZD1222 COVID-19 vaccine. Assay used: immunoSEQ multiplex PCR; TCRdb lists only in-frame clones, some missing. The sample shows approximately 99,000 clones, 85% to 90% of them seen only once. The sample was peripheral blood, taken on day 0 of AZD1222 vaccination. The origin of the receptors is an adult in good health.

The J gene is TRBJ2-5, the V gene TRBV12-3 or TRBV12-4, with a weak D call TRBD2 (7 bases). Between the trimmed V and J ends, which lost 7 bases and 10 bases, there was a span of 16 bases. The CDR3 is 12 amino acids. The CDR3 region is CASNPPGGVQYF. The CDR3 bases are TGTGCCAGCAACCCGCCGGGGGGCGTCCAGTACTTC.

The table lists this clone with a count of one. The rearrangement joins TRBV5-1 to TRBJ1-3, with a tentative D call TRBD1 (5 bases). Trimming left V 1 base short and J 0 bases short, with 20 bases between. The CDR3 runs 19 residues. Germline loops: CDR1 SGHRS, CDR2 YFSETQ. CDR3 coding DNA: TGCGCCAGCAGCTTGACTATTGACAGCTACCAAGACTCTGGAAACACCATATATTTT. Translation: CASSLTIDSYQDSGNTIYF.

This clone was seen once. The chain has TRBV5-4 and TRBJ1-3; D is perhaps TRBD1 (6 bases). Trimming removed 4 bases from V and 0 bases from J, with 11 bases in between. Germline V gene data show CDR1 as SGHNT and CDR2 as YYREEE (reference sequence). The CDR3 extends over 15 amino acids. CDR3 sequence reads: CASSTRDISGNTIYF. The DNA of the CDR3 is TGTGCCAGCAGCACAAGGGACATCTCTGGAAACACCATATATTTT.

This chain uses TRBV5-4 with TRBJ1-1; perhaps TRBD1 as D (5 bases). The CDR3 is 14 residues long. V shed 3 bases and J shed 1 base, with 10 bases lying between them. The germline CDR1 and CDR2 sequences are SGHNT and YYREEE (reference sequence). In nucleotides, the CDR3 is TGTGCCAGCAGCTCCGGGACCGAGAACACTGAAGCTTTCTTT. The encoded protein is CASSSGTENTEAFF.

The V and J genes are TRBV19 and TRBJ1-2; D remains unclear. Germline values: CDR1 LNHDA, CDR2 SQIVND (reference sequence). Trimming took 3 bases from V and 5 from J, leaving 13 bases between them. The CDR3 is 14 residues long. CDR3 DNA: TGTGCCAGTAGTATGACAAGGGTTGGGTATGGCTACACCTTC. It specifies CASSMTRVGYGYTF.